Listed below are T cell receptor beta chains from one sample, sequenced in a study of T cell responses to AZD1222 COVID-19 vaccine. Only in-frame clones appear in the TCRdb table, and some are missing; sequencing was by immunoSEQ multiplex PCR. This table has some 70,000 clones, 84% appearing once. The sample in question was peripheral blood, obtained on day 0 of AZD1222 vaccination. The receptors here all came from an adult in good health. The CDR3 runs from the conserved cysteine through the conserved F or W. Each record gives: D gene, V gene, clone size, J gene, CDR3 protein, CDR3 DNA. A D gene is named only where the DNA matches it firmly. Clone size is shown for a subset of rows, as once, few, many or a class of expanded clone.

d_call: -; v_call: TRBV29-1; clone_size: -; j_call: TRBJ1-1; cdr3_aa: CSVRENTEAFF; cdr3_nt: TGCAGCGTTAGGGAGAACACTGAAGCTTTCTTT
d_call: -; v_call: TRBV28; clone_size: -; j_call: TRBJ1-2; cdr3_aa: CASSFDSYGYTF; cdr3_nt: TGTGCCAGCAGTTTCGATAGTTATGGCTACACCTTC
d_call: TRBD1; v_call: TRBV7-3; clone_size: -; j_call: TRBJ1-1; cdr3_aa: CASSTSDRGTEAFF; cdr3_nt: TGTGCCAGCAGCACCTCCGACAGGGGTACTGAAGCTTTCTTT
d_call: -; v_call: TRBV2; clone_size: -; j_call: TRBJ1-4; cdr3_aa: CASKMDFGMIRLFF; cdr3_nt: TGTGCCAGCAAAATGGACTTTGGAATGATTCGACTGTTTTTT
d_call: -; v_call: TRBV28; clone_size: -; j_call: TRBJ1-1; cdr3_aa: CASKGSPRGSTEAFF; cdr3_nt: TGTGCCAGCAAGGGGTCCCCCAGAGGGAGCACTGAAGCTTTCTTT
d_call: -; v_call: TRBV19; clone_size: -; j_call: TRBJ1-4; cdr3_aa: CASSKGNNAELFF; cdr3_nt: TGTGCCAGTAGTAAGGGGAATAATGCGGAACTGTTTTTT
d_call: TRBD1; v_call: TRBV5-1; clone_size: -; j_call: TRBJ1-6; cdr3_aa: CASSQTQGNNSPLHF; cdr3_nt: TGCGCCAGCAGCCAAACACAGGGGAATAATTCACCCCTCCACTTT
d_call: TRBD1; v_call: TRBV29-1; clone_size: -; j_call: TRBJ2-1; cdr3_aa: CSVAGGTGAGYEQFF; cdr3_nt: TGCAGCGTAGCGGGCGGGACAGGGGCGGGGTATGAGCAGTTCTTC
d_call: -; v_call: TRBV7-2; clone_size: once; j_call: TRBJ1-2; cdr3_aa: CASSLAAGHGYTF; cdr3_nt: TGTGCCAGCAGCTTAGCGGCCGGGCATGGCTACACCTTC
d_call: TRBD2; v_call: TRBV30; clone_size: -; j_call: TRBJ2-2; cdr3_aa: CAWTWGLAGVAGELFF; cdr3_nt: TGTGCCTGGACCTGGGGGCTAGCGGGCGTAGCCGGGGAGCTGTTTTTT
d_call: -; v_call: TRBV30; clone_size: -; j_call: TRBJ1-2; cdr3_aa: CAWSNRVGYTF; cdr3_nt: TGTGCCTGGAGTAACAGGGTTGGCTACACCTTC
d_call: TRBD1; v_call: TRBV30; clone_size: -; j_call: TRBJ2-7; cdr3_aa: CAWSVVDRGEQYF; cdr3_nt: TGTGCCTGGAGTGTCGTCGACAGGGGCGAGCAGTACTTC
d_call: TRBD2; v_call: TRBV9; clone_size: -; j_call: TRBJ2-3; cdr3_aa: CASSAGTSGGLLTDTQYF; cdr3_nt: TGTGCCAGCAGCGCCGGGACTAGCGGGGGGCTCCTCACAGATACGCAGTATTTT
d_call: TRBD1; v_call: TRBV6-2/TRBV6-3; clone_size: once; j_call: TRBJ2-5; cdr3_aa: CASSPLGGTGEETQYF; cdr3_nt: TGTGCCAGCAGCCCTTTGGGGGGGACAGGGGAAGAGACCCAGTACTTC
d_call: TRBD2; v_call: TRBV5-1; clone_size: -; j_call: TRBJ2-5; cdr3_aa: CASSFGSSGFQETQYF; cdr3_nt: TGCGCCAGCAGCTTCGGCTCTAGCGGGTTCCAAGAGACCCAGTACTTC
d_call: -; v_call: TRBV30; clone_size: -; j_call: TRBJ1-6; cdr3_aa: CAWSVREQHYNSPLHF; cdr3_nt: TGTGCCTGGAGTGTACGAGAACAGCATTATAATTCACCCCTCCACTTT
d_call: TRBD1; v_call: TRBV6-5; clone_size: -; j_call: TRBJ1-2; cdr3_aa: CASSRQGAGGYTF; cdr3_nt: TGTGCCAGCAGCCGTCAGGGGGCTGGAGGCTACACCTTC
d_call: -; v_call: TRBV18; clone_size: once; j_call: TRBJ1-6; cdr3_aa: CASSPAGPGDNSPLHF; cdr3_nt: TGTGCCAGCTCACCGGCCGGACCGGGAGATAATTCACCCCTCCACTTT
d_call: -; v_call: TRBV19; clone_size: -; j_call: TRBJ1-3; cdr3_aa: CASSGGASGNTIYF; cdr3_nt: TGTGCCAGCTCCGGGGGAGCCTCTGGAAACACCATATATTTT
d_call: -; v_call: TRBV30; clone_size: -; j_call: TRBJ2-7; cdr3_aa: CAWSVGGIAYEQYF; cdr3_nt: TGTGCCTGGAGTGTGGGGGGAATAGCCTACGAGCAGTACTTC
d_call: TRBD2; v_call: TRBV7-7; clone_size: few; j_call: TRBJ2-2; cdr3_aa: CASSSRAGGTGELFF; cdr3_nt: TGTGCTAGCAGCTCTAGAGCGGGGGGTACCGGGGAGCTGTTTTTT
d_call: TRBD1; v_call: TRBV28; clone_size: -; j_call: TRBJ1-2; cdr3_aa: CASSFQGGAGPYGYTF; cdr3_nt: TGTGCCAGCAGTTTTCAGGGGGGCGCTGGACCCTATGGCTACACCTTC
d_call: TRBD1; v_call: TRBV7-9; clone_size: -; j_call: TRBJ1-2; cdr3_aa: CASSSRGQGHYGYTF; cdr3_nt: TGTGCCAGCAGCTCCCGGGGACAGGGGCACTATGGCTACACCTTC
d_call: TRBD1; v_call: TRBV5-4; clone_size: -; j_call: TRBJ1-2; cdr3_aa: CASTRKDRGPIGYTF; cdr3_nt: TGTGCCAGCACCCGAAAGGACAGGGGGCCGATTGGCTACACCTTC
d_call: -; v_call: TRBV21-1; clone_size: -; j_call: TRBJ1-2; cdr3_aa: CASTPSTRNSGRGYGYTF; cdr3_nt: TGTGCCAGCACCCCCTCGACACGGAACTCGGGTCGGGGCTATGGCTACACCTTC
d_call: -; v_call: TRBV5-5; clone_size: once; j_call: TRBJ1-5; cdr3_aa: CASSLSGGSQPQHF; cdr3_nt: TGTGCCAGCAGCTTGTCGGGGGGTTCCCAGCCCCAGCATTTT
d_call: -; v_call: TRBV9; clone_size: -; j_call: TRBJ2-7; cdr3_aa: CASSVGSSVSSYEQYF; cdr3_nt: TGTGCCAGCAGCGTAGGATCCTCCGTGAGCTCCTACGAGCAGTACTTC
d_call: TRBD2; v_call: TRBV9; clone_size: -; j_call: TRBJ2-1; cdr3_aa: CASSFSGGTPNEQFF; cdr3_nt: TGTGCCAGCAGCTTTAGCGGGGGGACACCAAATGAGCAGTTCTTC
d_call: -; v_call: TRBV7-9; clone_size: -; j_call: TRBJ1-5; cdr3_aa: CASSRSAGRQPQHF; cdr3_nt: TGTGCCAGCAGCCGCTCGGCAGGGAGGCAGCCCCAGCATTTT
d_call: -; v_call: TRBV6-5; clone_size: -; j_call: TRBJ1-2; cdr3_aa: CASTPQGQGHYGYTF; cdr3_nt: TGTGCCAGCACACCCCAGGGTCAGGGGCACTATGGCTACACCTTC
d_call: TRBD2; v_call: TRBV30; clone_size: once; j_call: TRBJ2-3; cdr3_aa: CAWSGAGAGGTDTQYF; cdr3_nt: TGTGCCTGGAGTGGGGCTGGGGCGGGGGGCACAGATACGCAGTATTTT
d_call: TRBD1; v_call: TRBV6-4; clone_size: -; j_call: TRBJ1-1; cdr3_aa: CASSELPGQGNTEAFF; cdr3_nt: TGTGCCAGCAGTGAACTACCGGGACAGGGGAACACTGAAGCTTTCTTT
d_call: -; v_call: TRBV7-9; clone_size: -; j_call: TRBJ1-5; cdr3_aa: CASSLQGGGSNQPQHF; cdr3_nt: TGTGCCAGCAGCTTACAAGGTGGCGGTAGCAATCAGCCCCAGCATTTT
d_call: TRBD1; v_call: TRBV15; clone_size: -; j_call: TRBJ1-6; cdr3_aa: CATSRDDRQGLGSPLHF; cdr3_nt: TGTGCCACCAGCAGAGATGATAGACAGGGACTAGGTTCACCCCTCCACTTT
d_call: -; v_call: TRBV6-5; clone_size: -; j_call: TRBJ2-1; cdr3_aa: CASSYSGGNNEQFF; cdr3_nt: TGTGCCAGCAGTTACTCTGGGGGAAACAATGAGCAGTTCTTC
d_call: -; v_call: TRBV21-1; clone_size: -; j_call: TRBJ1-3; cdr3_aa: CASSKERGGSGNTIYF; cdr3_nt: TGTGCCAGCAGCAAAGAGAGAGGGGGCTCTGGAAACACCATATATTTT
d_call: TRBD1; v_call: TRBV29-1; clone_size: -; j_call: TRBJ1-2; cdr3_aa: CSVGTRGGGGYTF; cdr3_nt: TGCAGCGTCGGAACTCGAGGGGGCGGGGGCTACACCTTC
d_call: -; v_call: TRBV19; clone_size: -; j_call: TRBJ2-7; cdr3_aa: CASRGPGLYEQYF; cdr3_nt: TGTGCCAGTAGGGGACCGGGACTCTACGAGCAGTACTTC
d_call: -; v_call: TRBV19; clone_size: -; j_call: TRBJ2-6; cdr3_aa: CASSIRQAGANVLTF; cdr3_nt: TGTGCCAGTAGTATACGACAGGCTGGGGCCAACGTCCTGACTTTC
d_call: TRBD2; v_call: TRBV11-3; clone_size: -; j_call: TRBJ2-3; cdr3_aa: CASSLGIPLAGGDTDTQYF; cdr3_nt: TGTGCCAGCAGCTTAGGTATCCCCCTAGCGGGGGGGGACACAGATACGCAGTATTTT
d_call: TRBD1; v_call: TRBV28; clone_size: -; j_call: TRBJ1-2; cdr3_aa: CASGETGYGYTF; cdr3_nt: TGTGCCAGCGGCGAGACAGGGTATGGCTACACCTTC
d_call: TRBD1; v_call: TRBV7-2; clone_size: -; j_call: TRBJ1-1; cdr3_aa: CASSRQGAEAFF; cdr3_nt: TGTGCCAGCAGCCGCCAGGGGGCTGAAGCTTTCTTT
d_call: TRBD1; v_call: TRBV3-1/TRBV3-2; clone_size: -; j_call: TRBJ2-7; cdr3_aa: CASSLLRRGLRGRDEQYF; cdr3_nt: TGTGCCAGCAGCCTCCTAAGGCGGGGTCTCAGGGGGCGCGACGAGCAGTACTTC
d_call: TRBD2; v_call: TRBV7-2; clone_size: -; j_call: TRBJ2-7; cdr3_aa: CASRDSGGGGYEQYF; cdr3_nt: TGTGCCAGCAGGGATAGCGGGGGCGGTGGCTACGAGCAGTACTTC
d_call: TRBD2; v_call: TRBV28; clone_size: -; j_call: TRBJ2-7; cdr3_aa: CASSLSSGGATIIYEQYF; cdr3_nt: TGTGCCAGCAGTTTGAGTAGCGGGGGAGCCACGATAATATACGAGCAGTACTTC
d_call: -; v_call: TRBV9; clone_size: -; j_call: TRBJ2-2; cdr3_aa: CASSPGDNTGELFF; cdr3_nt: TGTGCCAGCAGCCCCGGGGATAACACCGGGGAGCTGTTTTTT
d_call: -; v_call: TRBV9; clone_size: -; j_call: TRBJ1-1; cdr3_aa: CASSGGGIRNTEAFF; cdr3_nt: TGTGCCAGCAGCGGTGGGGGCATTAGAAACACTGAAGCTTTCTTT
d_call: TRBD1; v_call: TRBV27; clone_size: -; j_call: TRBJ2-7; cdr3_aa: CASGDRGQYF; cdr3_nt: TGTGCCAGCGGAGACAGGGGCCAGTACTTC
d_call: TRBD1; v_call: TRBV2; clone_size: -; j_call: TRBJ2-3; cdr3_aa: CASGRDRSTDTQYF; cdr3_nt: TGTGCCAGCGGCCGGGACAGAAGCACAGATACGCAGTATTTT
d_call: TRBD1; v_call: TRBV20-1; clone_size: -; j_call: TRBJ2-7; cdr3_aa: CSALQGNEQYF; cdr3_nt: TGCAGTGCTCTACAGGGGAACGAGCAGTACTTC
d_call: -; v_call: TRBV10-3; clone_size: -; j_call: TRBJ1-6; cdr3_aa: CAIILYSPLHF; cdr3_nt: TGTGCCATCATTTTGTATTCACCCCTCCACTTT
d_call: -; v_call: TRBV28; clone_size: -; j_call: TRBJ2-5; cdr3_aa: CASSLAGRGRKETQYF; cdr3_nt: TGTGCCAGCAGTTTAGCGGGCCGCGGCCGAAAAGAGACCCAGTACTTC
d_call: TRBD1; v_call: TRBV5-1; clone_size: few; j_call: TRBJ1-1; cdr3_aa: CASTEQGMNTEAFF; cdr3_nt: TGCGCCAGCACCGAACAGGGGATGAACACTGAAGCTTTCTTT
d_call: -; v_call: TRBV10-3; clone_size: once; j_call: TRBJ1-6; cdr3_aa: CAISETDSPLHF; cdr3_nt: TGTGCCATCAGTGAGACCGATTCACCCCTCCACTTT
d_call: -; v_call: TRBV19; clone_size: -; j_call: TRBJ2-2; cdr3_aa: CASSIFTGELFF; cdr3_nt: TGTGCCAGTAGTATTTTCACCGGGGAGCTGTTTTTT
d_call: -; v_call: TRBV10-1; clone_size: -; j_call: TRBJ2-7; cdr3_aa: CASSSRLGEQYF; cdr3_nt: TGCGCCAGCAGCTCCCGGCTCGGCGAGCAGTACTTC
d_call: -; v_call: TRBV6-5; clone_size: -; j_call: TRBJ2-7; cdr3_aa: CASSYVTASYEQYF; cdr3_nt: TGTGCCAGCAGTTACGTTACGGCTAGCTACGAGCAGTACTTC
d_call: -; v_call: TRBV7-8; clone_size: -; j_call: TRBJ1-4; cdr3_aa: CASSMQGNGEKLFF; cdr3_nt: TGTGCCAGCAGCATGCAGGGGAATGGTGAAAAACTGTTTTTT
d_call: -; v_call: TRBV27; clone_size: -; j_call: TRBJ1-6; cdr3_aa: CASTPGPGNSPLHF; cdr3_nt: TGTGCCAGCACACCGGGACCCGGGAATTCACCCCTCCACTTT